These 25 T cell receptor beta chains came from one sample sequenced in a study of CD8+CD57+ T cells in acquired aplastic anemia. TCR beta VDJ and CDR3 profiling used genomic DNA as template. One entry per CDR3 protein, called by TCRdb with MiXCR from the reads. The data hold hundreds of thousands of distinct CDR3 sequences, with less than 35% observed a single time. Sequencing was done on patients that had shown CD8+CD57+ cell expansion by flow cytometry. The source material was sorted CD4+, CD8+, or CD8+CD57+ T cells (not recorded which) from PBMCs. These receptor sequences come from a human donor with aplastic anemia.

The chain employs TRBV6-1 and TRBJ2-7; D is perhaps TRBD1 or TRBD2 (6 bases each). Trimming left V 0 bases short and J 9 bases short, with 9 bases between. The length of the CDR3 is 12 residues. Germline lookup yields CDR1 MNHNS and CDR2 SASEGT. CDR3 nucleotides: TGTGCCAGCAGTGAAGCCAGGGGAGGGCAGTACTTC. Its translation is CASSEARGGQYF.

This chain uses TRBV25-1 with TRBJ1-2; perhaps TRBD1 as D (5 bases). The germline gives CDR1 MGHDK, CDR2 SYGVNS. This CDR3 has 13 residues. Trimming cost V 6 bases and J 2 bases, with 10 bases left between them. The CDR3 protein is CASRGRWNYGYTF. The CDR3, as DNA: TGTGCCAGCAGGGGGCGTTGGAACTATGGCTACACCTTC.

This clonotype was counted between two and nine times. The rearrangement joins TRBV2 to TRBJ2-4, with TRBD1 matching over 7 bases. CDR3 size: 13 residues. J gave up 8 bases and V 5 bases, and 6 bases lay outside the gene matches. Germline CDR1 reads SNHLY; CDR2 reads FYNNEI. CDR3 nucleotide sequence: TGTGCCAGCAGTTTCGGGGACAGTGACATTCAGTACTTC. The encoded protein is CASSFGDSDIQYF.

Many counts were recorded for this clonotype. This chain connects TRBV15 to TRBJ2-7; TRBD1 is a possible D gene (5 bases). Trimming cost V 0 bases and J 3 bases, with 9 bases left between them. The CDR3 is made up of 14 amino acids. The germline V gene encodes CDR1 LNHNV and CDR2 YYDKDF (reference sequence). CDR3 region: CATSRDIGVYEQYF. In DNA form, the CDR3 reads TGTGCCACCAGCAGAGATATAGGGGTCTACGAGCAGTACTTC.

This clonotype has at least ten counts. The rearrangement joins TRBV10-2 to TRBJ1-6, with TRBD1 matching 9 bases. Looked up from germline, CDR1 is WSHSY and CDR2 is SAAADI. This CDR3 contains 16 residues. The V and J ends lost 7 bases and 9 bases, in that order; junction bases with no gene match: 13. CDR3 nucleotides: TGCGCCAGCACCTTGTCCCAACAGGGGGCGAGTTCACCCCTCCACTTT. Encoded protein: CASTLSQQGASSPLHF.

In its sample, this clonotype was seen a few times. For the CDR3, the DNA is TGTGCCAGCAGCTTCGTTACCGGGGGGGGAGAGACCCAGTACTTC. Its protein product is CASSFVTGGGETQYF. The chain is built from TRBV7-2 and TRBJ2-5; 8 bases match TRBD2. Germline V lookup: CDR1 SGHTA, CDR2 FQGNSA. This CDR3 spans 15 amino acids. V was pared by 3 bases and J by 4 bases, with 7 bases of the junction left unmatched.

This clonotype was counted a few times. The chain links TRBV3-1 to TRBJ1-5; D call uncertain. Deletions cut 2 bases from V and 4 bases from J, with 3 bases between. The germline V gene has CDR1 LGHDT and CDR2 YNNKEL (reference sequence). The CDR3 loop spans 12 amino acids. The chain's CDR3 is CASSQRNQPQHF. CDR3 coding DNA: TGTGCCAGCAGCCAACGGAATCAGCCCCAGCATTTT.

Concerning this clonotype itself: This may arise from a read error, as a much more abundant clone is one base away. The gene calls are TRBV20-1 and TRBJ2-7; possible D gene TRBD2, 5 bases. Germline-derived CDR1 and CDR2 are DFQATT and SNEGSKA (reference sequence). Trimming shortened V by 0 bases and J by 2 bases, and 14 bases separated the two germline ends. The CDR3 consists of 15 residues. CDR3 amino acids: CSARDWIIGTYEQYF. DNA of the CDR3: TGCAGTGCTAGAGATTGGATCATCGGGACCTACGAGCAGTACTTC.

CDR3 in DNA: TGTGCCAGCAGCCAAGTATCAGGGGCGACCTCTAACTATGGCTACACCTTC. Protein: CASSQVSGATSNYGYTF. The chain recombines TRBV3-1 with TRBJ1-2; a possible D gene is TRBD1 (6 bases). The CDR3 extends over 17 amino acids. Between the trimmed V and J ends, which lost 1 base and 0 bases, there was a span of 15 bases. In germline, CDR1 is LGHDT, CDR2 YNNKEL (reference sequence).

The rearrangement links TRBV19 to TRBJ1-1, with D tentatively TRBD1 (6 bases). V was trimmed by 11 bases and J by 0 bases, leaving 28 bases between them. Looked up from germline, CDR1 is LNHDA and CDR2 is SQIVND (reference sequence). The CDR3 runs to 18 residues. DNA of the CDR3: TGTGCCTGGAGATTTGGGCAGGGGACGGCGGGCATGAACACTGAAGCTTTCTTT. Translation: CAWRFGQGTAGMNTEAFF.

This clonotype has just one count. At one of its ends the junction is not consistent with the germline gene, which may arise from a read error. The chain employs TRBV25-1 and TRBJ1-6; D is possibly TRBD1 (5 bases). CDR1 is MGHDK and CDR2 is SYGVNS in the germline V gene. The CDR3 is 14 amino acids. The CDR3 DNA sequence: TGTCCCAGCAGTGAATTGCCAGGGTCGGCACCCCTCCGCTTT. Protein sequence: CPSSELPGSAPLRF.

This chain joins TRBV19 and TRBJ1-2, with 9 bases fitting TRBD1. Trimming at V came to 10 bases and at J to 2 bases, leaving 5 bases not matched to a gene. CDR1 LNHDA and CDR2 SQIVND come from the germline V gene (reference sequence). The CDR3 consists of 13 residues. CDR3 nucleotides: TGTGCCACCGCCGGACAGGGGAACTATGGCTACACCTTC. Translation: CATAGQGNYGYTF.

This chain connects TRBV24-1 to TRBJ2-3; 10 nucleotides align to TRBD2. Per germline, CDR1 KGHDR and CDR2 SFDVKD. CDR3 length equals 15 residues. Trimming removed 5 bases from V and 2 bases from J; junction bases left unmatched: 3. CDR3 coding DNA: TGTGCCACCAGTGTTACTAGCGGGGTCACAGATACGCAGTATTTT. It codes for CATSVTSGVTDTQYF.

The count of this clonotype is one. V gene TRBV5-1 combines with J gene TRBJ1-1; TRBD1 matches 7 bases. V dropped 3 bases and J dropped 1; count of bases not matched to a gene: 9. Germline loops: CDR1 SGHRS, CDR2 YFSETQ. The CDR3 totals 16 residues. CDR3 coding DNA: TGCGCCAGCAGCTCGGCCAGGTCAGGGGGGAACACTGAAGCTTTCTTT. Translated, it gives CASSSARSGGNTEAFF.

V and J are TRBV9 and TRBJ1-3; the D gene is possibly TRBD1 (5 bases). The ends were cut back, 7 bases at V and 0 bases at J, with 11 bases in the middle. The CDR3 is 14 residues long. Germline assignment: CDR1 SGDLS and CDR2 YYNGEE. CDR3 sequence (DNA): TGTGCCAGCGGCCGGGGGAGCTCTGGAAACACCATATATTTT. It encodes CASGRGSSGNTIYF.

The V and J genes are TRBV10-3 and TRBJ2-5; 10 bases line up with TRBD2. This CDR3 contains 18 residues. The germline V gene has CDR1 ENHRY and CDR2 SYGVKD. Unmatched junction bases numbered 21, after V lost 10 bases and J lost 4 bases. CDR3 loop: CASSLALGRTSGGETQYF. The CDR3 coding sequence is TGTGCCAGCAGCTTAGCGCTAGGTAGGACTAGCGGCGGAGAGACCCAGTACTTC.

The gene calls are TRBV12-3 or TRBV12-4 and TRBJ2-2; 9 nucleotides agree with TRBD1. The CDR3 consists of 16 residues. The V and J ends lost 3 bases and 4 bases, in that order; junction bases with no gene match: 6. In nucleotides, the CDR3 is TGTGCCAGCAGTTTCCGGGACAGGGTATTCACCGGGGAGCTGTTTTTT. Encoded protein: CASSFRDRVFTGELFF.

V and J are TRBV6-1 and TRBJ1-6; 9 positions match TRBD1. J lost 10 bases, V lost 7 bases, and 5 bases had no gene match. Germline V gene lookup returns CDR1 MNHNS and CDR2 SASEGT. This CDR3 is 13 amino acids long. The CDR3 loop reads CASIGDRASPLHF. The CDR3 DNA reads TGTGCCAGCATTGGGGACAGGGCATCACCCCTCCACTTT.

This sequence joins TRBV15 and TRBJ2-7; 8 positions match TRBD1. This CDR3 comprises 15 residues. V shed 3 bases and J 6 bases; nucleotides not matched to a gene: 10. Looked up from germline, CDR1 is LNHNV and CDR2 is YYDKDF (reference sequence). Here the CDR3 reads CATSSPSTGVGEQYF. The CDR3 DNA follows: TGTGCCACCAGCAGCCCATCGACAGGGGTGGGCGAGCAGTACTTC.

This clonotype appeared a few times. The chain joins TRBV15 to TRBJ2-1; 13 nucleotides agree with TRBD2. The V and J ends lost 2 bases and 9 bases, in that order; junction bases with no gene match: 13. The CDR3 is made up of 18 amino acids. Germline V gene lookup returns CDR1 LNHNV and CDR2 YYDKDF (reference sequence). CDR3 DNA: TGTGCCACCAGCAGACTCCGTACTAGCGGGAGGGGTGAGACTGAGCAGTTCTTC. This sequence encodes CATSRLRTSGRGETEQFF.

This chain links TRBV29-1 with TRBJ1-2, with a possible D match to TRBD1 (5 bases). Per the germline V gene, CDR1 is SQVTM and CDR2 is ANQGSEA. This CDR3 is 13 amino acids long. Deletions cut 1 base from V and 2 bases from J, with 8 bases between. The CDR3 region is CSVEVYRNYGYTF. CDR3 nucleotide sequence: TGCAGCGTTGAAGTTTACAGGAACTATGGCTACACCTTC.

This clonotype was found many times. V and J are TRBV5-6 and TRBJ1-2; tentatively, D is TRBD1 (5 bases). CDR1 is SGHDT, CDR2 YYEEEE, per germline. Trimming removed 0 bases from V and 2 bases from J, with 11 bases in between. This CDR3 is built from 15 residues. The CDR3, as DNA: TGTGCCAGCAGCTTGGCCGCAGGGACCAACTATGGCTACACCTTC. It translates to CASSLAAGTNYGYTF.

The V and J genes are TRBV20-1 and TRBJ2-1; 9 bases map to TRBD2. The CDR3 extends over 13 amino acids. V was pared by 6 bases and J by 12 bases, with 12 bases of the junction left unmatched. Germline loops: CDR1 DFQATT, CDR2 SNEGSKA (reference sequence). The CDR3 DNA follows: TGCAGTGCCCGACCGACTAGCGGTATGGGGCAGTTCTTC. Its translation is CSARPTSGMGQFF.

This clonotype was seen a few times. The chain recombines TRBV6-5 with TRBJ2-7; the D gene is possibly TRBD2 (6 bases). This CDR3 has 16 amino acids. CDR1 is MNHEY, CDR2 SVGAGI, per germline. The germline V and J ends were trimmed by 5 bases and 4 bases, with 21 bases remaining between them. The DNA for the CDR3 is TGTGCCAGCAGTGACTACGACGGGGGAAGGTCATACGAGCAGTACTTC. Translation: CASSDYDGGRSYEQYF.

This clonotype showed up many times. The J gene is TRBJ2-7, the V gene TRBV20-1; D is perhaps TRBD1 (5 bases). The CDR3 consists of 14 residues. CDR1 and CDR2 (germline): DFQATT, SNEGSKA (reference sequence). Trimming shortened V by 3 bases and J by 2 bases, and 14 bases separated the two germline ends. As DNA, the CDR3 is TGCAGTGCTAGTGGAAAACAGGTGCCCTACGAGCAGTACTTC. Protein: CSASGKQVPYEQYF.